One sample yielded the 23 T cell receptor beta chains listed below, sequenced in a study of shared clonotypes between healthy human individuals. Profiling relied on immunoSEQ multiplex PCR, and the TCRdb table lists in-frame clones only, not all of them. The sample includes under 600,000 clones, roughly 79% of them seen just once. Sequencing was performed on PBMCs. Receptors were obtained from a woman between 35 and 50 years old in good health. Some clones in this sample may be carry-over from other donors' samples.

As to this clone: A clone one base away is much larger, so this may be a read error. The identical CDR3 is also encoded by other nucleotide sequences in the sample. The chain is built from TRBV10-2 and TRBJ1-5; D unresolved. This CDR3 has 14 residues. The V gene's germline CDR1 is WSHSY and CDR2 SAAADI. This CDR3 is CASSESRADQPQHF. The CDR3 DNA follows: TGTGCCAGCAGTGAATCCCGGGCAGATCAGCCCCAGCATTTT.

This chain connects TRBV2 to TRBJ1-3; no reliable D call. This CDR3 contains 15 residues. The ends were cut back, 0 bases at V and 0 bases at J, with 6 bases in the middle. Germline V CDR1 and CDR2: SNHLY, FYNNEI. In DNA, the CDR3 is TGTGCCAGCAGTGAAGCAGGAGGCTCTGGAAACACCATATATTTT. This sequence encodes CASSEAGGSGNTIYF.

The chain couples TRBV5-1 to TRBJ2-5, with 10 bases aligning to TRBD1. The CDR3 is 14 residues long. V lost 4 bases to trimming and J lost 3 bases; unmatched junction nucleotides: 3. Germline loops: CDR1 SGHRS, CDR2 YFSETQ. CDR3 nucleotide sequence: TGCGCCAGCAGCCACGGGACAGGGGAAGAGACCCAGTACTTC. Protein: CASSHGTGEETQYF.

The V gene is TRBV7-9, the J gene TRBJ2-1; possible D gene TRBD2, 5 bases. Trimming took 1 base from V and 0 from J, leaving 10 bases between them. The germline V gene has CDR1 SEHNR and CDR2 FQNEAQ (reference sequence). This CDR3 is built from 16 residues. The CDR3 reads CASSLVAGSSYNEQFF. CDR3 nucleotide sequence: TGTGCCAGCAGCTTAGTCGCGGGTAGCTCCTACAATGAGCAGTTCTTC.

This rearrangement joins TRBV28 to TRBJ1-1, with TRBD1 matching 10 bases. Germline-derived CDR1 and CDR2 are MDHEN and SYDVKM. The CDR3 contains 13 residues. After removal of 8 bases from V and 4 bases from J, the junction contained 4 bases not matched to a gene. The CDR3 region is CASGTGEVTEAFF. In nucleotides, the CDR3 is TGTGCCAGCGGGACAGGGGAGGTCACTGAAGCTTTCTTT.

Points on this clone: At the DNA level, this CDR3 is encoded by other sequences in the same sample as well. This chain links TRBV7-9 with TRBJ2-1; 9 bases map to TRBD2. The CDR3 has 14 amino acids. CDR1 and CDR2 from the germline V gene are SEHNR and FQNEAQ (reference sequence). With 4 bases clipped from V and 3 bases from J, the junction kept 1 base outside the gene matches. The chain's CDR3 is CASSSAGGYNEQFF. Written as DNA, the CDR3 is TGTGCCAGCAGCTCAGCGGGAGGCTACAATGAGCAGTTCTTC.

The gene calls are TRBV2 and TRBJ2-7; TRBD2 is a possible D gene (6 bases). The CDR3 sequence is 13 residues long. The V end was cut by 7 bases, the J end by 5 bases, with 15 bases between. Germline values: CDR1 SNHLY, CDR2 FYNNEI. In DNA form, the CDR3 reads TGTGCCAGCATTCCCGGAGGGGAGAACGAGCAGTACTTC. This translates into CASIPGGENEQYF. The full variable domain, completed using reference TRBV2 and TRBJ2-7, is EPEVTQTPSHQVTQMGQEVILRCVPISNHLYFYWYRQILGQKVEFLVSFYNNEISEKSEIFDDQFSVERPDGSNFTLKIRSTKLEDSAMYFCASIPGGENEQYFGPGTRLTVT.

This clone has just a few counts. This rearrangement joins TRBV15 to TRBJ2-5; the D gene is possibly TRBD2 (6 bases). Germline lookup yields CDR1 LNHNV and CDR2 YYDKDF (reference sequence). This CDR3 comprises 16 residues. The V end lost 0 bases, the J end lost 5 bases, and 16 bases lay between the germline ends. The CDR3 here is CATSRDRGSGSETQYF. CDR3 in DNA: TGTGCCACCAGCAGAGATCGGGGAAGCGGGTCGGAGACCCAGTACTTC.

V is TRBV14 and J is TRBJ2-7; D not certain. Per germline, CDR1 SGHDN and CDR2 FVKESK. V shed 5 bases and J shed 0 bases, with 14 bases lying between them. This CDR3 is 15 amino acids long. DNA of the CDR3: TGTGCCAGCAGCTGCCTAGGGATTTGCTCCTACGAGCAGTACTTC. It codes for CASSCLGICSYEQYF.

This clone has a single count. This chain uses TRBV9 with TRBJ2-1, with D unclear. CDR3 length equals 15 residues. Trimming stripped 0 bases from V and 0 bases from J, with 7 bases between. Germline loops: CDR1 SGDLS, CDR2 YYNGEE. Written as DNA, the CDR3 is TGTGCCAGCAGCGTAGTCGGGCTCTCCTACAATGAGCAGTTCTTC. This encodes CASSVVGLSYNEQFF.

The genes are TRBV5-1 and TRBJ2-3; 8 bases agree with TRBD1. The V gene end was trimmed by 4 bases and the J gene end by 3 bases; junction bases not matched to a gene: 4. CDR3 length: 14 amino acids. Germline-derived CDR1 and CDR2 are SGHRS and YFSETQ. The CDR3 DNA follows: TGCGCCAGCAGCGAGGACAGGGTAACAGATACGCAGTATTTT. As protein: CASSEDRVTDTQYF.

The genes are TRBV30 and TRBJ2-1, with D uncertain. V shed 4 bases and J shed 3 bases, with 4 bases lying between them. The CDR3 is 11 residues long. The germline gives CDR1 GTSNPN, CDR2 SVGIG (reference sequence). CDR3 protein: CAWTNYNEQFF. The CDR3 region has the DNA TGTGCCTGGACAAACTACAATGAGCAGTTCTTC.

The chain combines TRBV5-1 with TRBJ2-7; the match to TRBD2 covers 10 bases. The V gene's germline CDR1 is SGHRS and CDR2 YFSETQ. J lost 3 bases, V lost 4 bases, and 13 bases had no gene match. The CDR3 sequence is 17 residues long. In DNA form, the CDR3 reads TGCGCCAGCAGCCCCCGGACTAGCGGCCCACGCCGCTACGAGCAGTACTTC. This sequence encodes CASSPRTSGPRRYEQYF.

This rearrangement joins TRBV11-3 to TRBJ1-1, with TRBD1 identical over 8 bases. J was trimmed by 4 bases and V by 5 bases; bases with no gene match: 6. This CDR3 region has 14 residues. Germline V gives CDR1 SGHNT, CDR2 YENEEA. The CDR3 is CASSPGGSGTEAFF. Here the CDR3 DNA reads TGTGCCAGCAGCCCAGGGGGCTCTGGCACTGAAGCTTTCTTT.

Comment on this clone: A far larger clone is only one base removed, so a read error is likely. The CDR3 bases are TGCGCCGGCAGCCGCTCCGAGTGGGCCCCGCAGGATGGCTACACCTTC. Its translation is CAGSRSEWAPQDGYTF. V is TRBV4-1 and J is TRBJ1-2; D remains unclear. CDR1 is MGHRA, CDR2 YSYEKL, per germline. CDR3 length: 16 amino acids.

This rearrangement joins TRBV27 to TRBJ1-1; possibly TRBD1 for D (5 bases). The germline gives CDR1 MNHEY, CDR2 SMNVEV (reference sequence). The CDR3 consists of 15 residues. Trimming removed 5 bases at V and 4 bases at J, with 17 bases between. The CDR3 nucleotides are TGTGCCAGCAGTCCGCCCTCAGGGTACCGCACTGAAGCTTTCTTT. This sequence encodes CASSPPSGYRTEAFF.

This sequence joins TRBV10-1 and TRBJ2-5; 7 bases are a match to TRBD2. CDR1 WNHNN and CDR2 SYGVQD come from the germline V gene (reference sequence). The CDR3 consists of 14 residues. J was trimmed by 5 bases and V by 4 bases; bases with no gene match: 7. The CDR3 nucleotides are TGCGCCAGCAGTGGCGGGAGTGACATGGAGACCCAGTACTTC. Translated, it gives CASSGGSDMETQYF.

This clone was detected ten times or more. The identical CDR3 is also encoded by other nucleotide sequences in the sample. V gene TRBV28 combines with J gene TRBJ1-2; possible D gene TRBD1, 5 bases. CDR1 and CDR2 from the germline V gene are MDHEN and SYDVKM. The V end lost 5 bases, the J end lost 9 bases, and 19 bases lay between the germline ends. The CDR3 is 14 residues long. The DNA of the CDR3 is TGTGCCAGCAGTGGCCCCGGGACGGCCCCGAGCTACACCTTC. It specifies CASSGPGTAPSYTF.

J is TRBJ2-2 and V is TRBV5-1, with D unresolved. CDR1 and CDR2 from the germline V gene are SGHRS and YFSETQ. Deletions cut 5 bases from V and 2 bases from J, with 13 bases between. This CDR3 has 15 residues. CDR3 loop: CASSFGPENTGELFF. The CDR3 DNA reads as TGCGCCAGCAGTTTCGGACCTGAAAACACCGGGGAGCTGTTTTTT.

This sequence joins TRBV5-6 and TRBJ1-5; D gene unclear. CDR1 is SGHDT and CDR2 is YYEEEE in the germline V gene. The CDR3 extends over 14 amino acids. Trimming removed 6 bases from V and 0 bases from J, with 10 bases in between. CDR3: CASNKDLSNQPQHF. The DNA for the CDR3 is TGTGCCAGCAACAAGGACCTTAGCAATCAGCCCCAGCATTTT. The complete variable domain, with remaining parts taken from reference TRBV5-6 and TRBJ1-5, reads DAGVTQSPTHLIKTRGQQVTLRCSPKSGHDTVSWYQQALGQGPQFIFQYYEEEERQRGNFPDRFSGHQFPNYSSELNVNALLLGDSALYLCASNKDLSNQPQHFGDGTRLSIL.

J is TRBJ2-4 and V is TRBV6-5, with a tentative D call TRBD2 (5 bases). CDR3 length: 15 residues. Trimming cost V 6 bases and J 0 bases, with 12 bases left between them. Germline loops: CDR1 MNHEY, CDR2 SVGAGI. CDR3 sequence (DNA): TGTGCCAGCAGGGGAGACGGACTAGCCAAAAACATTCAGTACTTC. Translation: CASRGDGLAKNIQYF.

The chain is built from TRBV7-3 and TRBJ1-1; D gene unclear. The CDR3 has 18 residues. Trimming pared 1 base from V and 1 base from J, leaving 19 bases between. Germline V gene data show CDR1 as SGHTA and CDR2 as FQGTGA. The CDR3, as DNA: TGTGCCAGCAGCTTAAGGCGCCGGGTCCCCCGCGGGAACACTGAAGCTTTCTTT. It is translated as CASSLRRRVPRGNTEAFF.

The rearrangement joins TRBV27 to TRBJ2-1, with TRBD2 matching 7 bases. The CDR3 totals 16 residues. The V and J ends lost 3 bases and 2 bases, in that order; junction bases with no gene match: 7. Germline loops: CDR1 MNHEY, CDR2 SMNVEV (reference sequence). The CDR3 reads CASSFLAGVPYNEQFF. CDR3 bases: TGTGCCAGCAGTTTTCTTGCGGGAGTTCCCTACAATGAGCAGTTCTTC.